The 22 T cell receptor beta chains in this list originate from one sample, sequenced in a study of CD8+ T cells in alopecia areata. Isolated RNA was reverse transcribed into cDNA used as the sequencing template. Assay used: immunoSEQ multiplex PCR; TCRdb lists only in-frame clones, some missing. The profile covers 25,000 or so clones, with approximately 52% appearing a single time and approximately 30% taken by the ten largest. Sequenced: NKG2D-high CD8+ T cells sorted from blood. These receptors were taken from a human donor with alopecia areata.

This clone was found once. The chain employs TRBV10-2 and TRBJ1-2, with 7 bases matching TRBD1. This CDR3 spans 14 amino acids. CDR1 and CDR2 (germline): WSHSY, SAAADI. Trimming at V came to 5 bases and at J to 0 bases, leaving 3 bases not matched to a gene. CDR3 nucleotide sequence: TGCGCCAGCAGTCAGGGGGGAACTAACTATGGCTACACCTTC. The encoded protein is CASSQGGTNYGYTF.

This chain joins TRBV2 and TRBJ2-7; D possibly corresponds to TRBD1 (5 bases). CDR1 and CDR2 (germline): SNHLY, FYNNEI. This CDR3 is 14 amino acids long. The CDR3 here is CATISPQGYYEQYF. CDR3 bases: TGTGCTACAATATCTCCTCAGGGTTACTACGAGCAGTACTTC.

V is TRBV6-5 and J is TRBJ2-3, with D tentatively TRBD2 (5 bases). The CDR3 sequence is 16 residues long. The V end lost 2 bases, the J end lost 6 bases, and 18 bases lay between the germline ends. The germline V gene has CDR1 MNHEY and CDR2 SVGAGI. DNA of the CDR3: TGTGCCAGCAGTTACACTGCGCGCGCGCGGGTGGATACGCAGTATTTT. This codes for CASSYTARARVDTQYF.

The rearrangement links TRBV7-9 to TRBJ2-3, with TRBD2 matching over 8 bases. CDR1 is SEHNR, CDR2 FQNEAQ, per germline (reference sequence). This CDR3 is 17 amino acids long. Trimming took 6 bases from V and 3 from J; bases not matched to a gene: 14. The CDR3 spells CASSQRVRSGTTDTQYF. In DNA form, the CDR3 reads TGTGCCAGCAGTCAAAGAGTGCGTAGCGGGACTACAGATACGCAGTATTTT. Full variable domain (outside the CDR3, taken from reference TRBV7-9 and TRBJ2-3): DTGVSQNPRHKITKRGQNVTFRCDPISEHNRLYWYRQTLGQGPEFLTYFQNEAQLEKSRLLSDRFSAERPKGSFSTLEIQRTEQGDSAMYLCASSQRVRSGTTDTQYFGPGTRLTVL.

The chain combines TRBV7-9 with TRBJ2-1, with D possibly being TRBD2 (6 bases). This CDR3 is built from 15 residues. From germline, CDR1 is SEHNR and CDR2 FQNEAQ (reference sequence). Trimming removed 2 bases from V and 5 bases from J, with 13 bases in between. The CDR3 sequence: CASSLPGTPDNEQFF. The CDR3 coding sequence is TGTGCCAGCAGCTTACCCGGGACTCCCGACAATGAGCAGTTCTTC. Drawing the rest from reference TRBV7-9 and TRBJ2-1, the complete variable domain is DTGVSQNPRHKITKRGQNVTFRCDPISEHNRLYWYRQTLGQGPEFLTYFQNEAQLEKSRLLSDRFSAERPKGSFSTLEIQRTEQGDSAMYLCASSLPGTPDNEQFFGPGTRLTVL.

CDR3 amino acids: CASSPGTQYGYTF. DNA of the CDR3: TGTGCCAGCAGCCCAGGGACACAGTATGGCTACACCTTC. V and J are TRBV7-3 and TRBJ1-2; D might be TRBD1 (6 bases). Trimming shortened V by 5 bases and J by 5 bases, and 12 bases separated the two germline ends. The CDR3 loop spans 13 amino acids. Germline V lookup: CDR1 SGHTA, CDR2 FQGTGA.

The sample holds one count of this clone. V gene TRBV9 combines with J gene TRBJ2-1; D is tentatively TRBD1 or TRBD2 (5 bases each). Germline V gives CDR1 SGDLS, CDR2 YYNGEE. This CDR3 has 15 residues. Trimming stripped 4 bases from V and 4 bases from J, with 15 bases between. Written as DNA, the CDR3 is TGTGCCAGCAGCCCGTCGGGACCCCGATACAATGAGCAGTTCTTC. Translating it yields CASSPSGPRYNEQFF.

This clone occurred a few times. The chain uses TRBV19 and TRBJ2-7, with D uncertain. The CDR3 loop spans 13 amino acids. CDR1 and CDR2 from the germline V gene are LNHDA and SQIVND (reference sequence). V dropped 5 bases and J dropped 7 bases, with 15 bases sitting between them. The CDR3 DNA follows: TGTGCCAGTAGTCGCACCAGCTGGGGAGAGCAGTACTTC. It translates to CASSRTSWGEQYF.

The gene calls are TRBV15 and TRBJ2-3; unclear D gene. Trimming left V 3 bases short and J 4 bases short, with 2 bases between. This CDR3 has 11 amino acids. The germline gives CDR1 LNHNV, CDR2 YYDKDF (reference sequence). For the CDR3, the DNA is TGTGCCACCAGCAGGTCAGATACGCAGTATTTT. Its translation: CATSRSDTQYF.

The CDR3 protein is CASSLSVSGELFF. CDR3 coding DNA: TGTGCCAGCAGTTTATCCGTCTCCGGGGAGCTGTTTTTT. This chain joins TRBV27 and TRBJ2-2; D call uncertain. Germline CDR1 reads MNHEY; CDR2 reads SMNVEV (reference sequence). This CDR3 region has 13 residues. The ends were cut back, 0 bases at V and 6 bases at J, with 5 bases in the middle.

This rearrangement joins TRBV21-1 to TRBJ2-1; the table names TRBD2, a call not compared with the DNA. TRBV21-1 is a known pseudogene. The CDR3 totals 20 residues. The CDR3 nucleotides read TGTGCCAGCAGCAAAGACGACCCCTCTTTTTTAGCGGGAATGGGGAATGAGCAGTTCTTC. This encodes CASSKDDPSFLAGMGNEQFF.

The chain is built from TRBV6-6 and TRBJ2-7; a possible D gene is TRBD1 (5 bases). CDR3 length: 16 amino acids. V was clipped by 7 bases and J by 3 bases, with 22 bases between them. The germline V gene encodes CDR1 MNHNY and CDR2 SVGAGI (reference sequence). CDR3 residues: CASNPLGSDSFYEQYF. CDR3 coding DNA: TGTGCCAGCAACCCCTTGGGAAGTGACAGTTTCTACGAGCAGTACTTC.

The chain couples TRBV28 to TRBJ2-1; 11 nucleotides align to TRBD2. The CDR3 covers 20 residues. The J segment lost 4 bases and the V segment lost 6 bases, leaving 20 bases of the junction unmatched. The V gene's germline CDR1 is MDHEN and CDR2 SYDVKM. The CDR3 sequence is CASRSSTSGVIGHHYNEQFF. DNA of the CDR3: TGTGCCAGCAGGTCCTCGACTAGCGGGGTTATCGGACACCATTACAATGAGCAGTTCTTC.

This clone was observed a handful of times. The chain joins TRBV5-4 to TRBJ2-7; TRBD2 matches 13 bases. J gave up 7 bases and V 8 bases, and 9 bases lay outside the gene matches. CDR1 SGHNT and CDR2 YYREEE come from the germline V gene (reference sequence). The CDR3 consists of 14 residues. CDR3 residues: CASRLAGGSSEQYF. Here the CDR3 DNA reads TGTGCCAGTCGACTAGCGGGAGGCTCGAGTGAGCAGTACTTC.

The V call is TRBV29-1, the J call TRBJ2-3, with TRBD2 identical over 13 bases. The CDR3 has 15 residues. The germline V gene has CDR1 SQVTM and CDR2 ANQGSEA. V was clipped by 3 bases and J by 5 bases; unmatched bases: 5. CDR3 sequence: CSVEGLAGKKDTQYF. CDR3 DNA: TGCAGCGTTGAGGGACTAGCGGGGAAAAAAGATACGCAGTATTTT.

This clone was counted only a few times. The chain is built from TRBV7-2 and TRBJ1-2; 9 nucleotides line up with TRBD1. CDR3 length: 15 amino acids. Germline CDR1 SGHTA, CDR2 FQGNSA. V was clipped by 6 bases and J by 4 bases; unmatched bases: 9. The CDR3 nucleotides are TGTGCCAGCAGAAAATACAGGGGGCCCTTCTATGGCTACACCTTC. This translates into CASRKYRGPFYGYTF.

On this clone itself: One end of the junction is discordant with germline, which a read error may explain. The rearrangement uses TRBV7-7 and TRBJ2-1; D uncertain. The germline V gene encodes CDR1 SSHAT and CDR2 FNYEAQ (reference sequence). The CDR3 contains 13 residues. The chain's CDR3 is CASSLAPLDEQFF. Here the CDR3 DNA reads TGTGCTAGCAGCTTAGCCCCCCTGGATGAGCAGTTCTTC. The entire variable domain, with the rest obtained from reference TRBV7-7 and TRBJ2-1, is as follows: GAGVSQSPRYKVTKRGQDVTLRCDPISSHATLYWYQQALGQGPEFLTYFNYEAQPDKSGLPSDRFSAERPEGSISTLTIQRTEQRDSAMYRCASSLAPLDEQFFGPGTRLTVL.

The V gene is TRBV5-4, the J gene TRBJ2-3; D might be TRBD2 (6 bases). V was cut by 1 base and J by 2 bases, with 11 bases left in between. This CDR3 contains 15 residues. Germline CDR1 SGHNT, CDR2 YYREEE (reference sequence). This CDR3 reads CASSLLWGDTDTQYF. CDR3 sequence (DNA): TGTGCCAGCAGCTTGCTCTGGGGGGACACAGATACGCAGTATTTT. The complete variable domain, with remaining parts taken from reference TRBV5-4 and TRBJ2-3, reads ETGVTQSPTHLIKTRGQQVTLRCSSQSGHNTVSWYQQALGQGPQFIFQYYREEENGRGNFPPRFSGLQFPNYSSELNVNALELDDSALYLCASSLLWGDTDTQYFGPGTRLTVL.

This clone has just a few counts. The chain carries TRBV9 and TRBJ2-7; possible D gene TRBD1, 5 bases. The CDR3 loop spans 16 amino acids. The germline V gene has CDR1 SGDLS and CDR2 YYNGEE. Trimming took 4 bases from V and 2 from J, leaving 19 bases between them. As DNA, the CDR3 is TGTGCCAGCAGCTCTCGGCAGACAGCTCGGCCCTACGAGCAGTACTTC. This gives the protein CASSSRQTARPYEQYF.

The rearrangement links TRBV11-2 to TRBJ2-1; D is possibly TRBD2 (6 bases). Germline CDR1 reads SGHAT; CDR2 reads FQNNGV. V was trimmed by 2 bases and J by 4 bases, leaving 15 bases between them. The CDR3 spans 16 residues. The chain's CDR3 is CASSLRLREPYNEQFF. The CDR3 nucleotides read TGTGCCAGCAGCTTAAGGTTGCGGGAACCATACAATGAGCAGTTCTTC.

V gene TRBV5-1 combines with J gene TRBJ2-5; D might be TRBD2 (6 bases). CDR3 length: 15 residues. Germline lookup yields CDR1 SGHRS and CDR2 YFSETQ. Trimming cost V 0 bases and J 8 bases, with 17 bases left between them. The CDR3 loop is CASSLEATARETQYF. The CDR3 DNA sequence: TGCGCCAGCAGCTTGGAGGCAACCGCGCGGGAAACCCAGTACTTC.

With respect to this clone: The junction shows a germline mismatch at one end, possibly a read error. The chain combines TRBV5-1 with TRBJ2-4; 14 bases fit TRBD2. This CDR3 has 16 amino acids. Germline V gene lookup returns CDR1 SGHRS and CDR2 YFSETQ. In DNA form, the CDR3 reads TGCGCCAGCAGCTTGGGATTGGGGACTAGCGGGAGAAACGTACTTTTC. As protein: CASSLGLGTSGRNVLF. The full variable domain, rest sourced from reference TRBV5-1 and TRBJ2-4, is KAGVTQTPRYLIKTRGQQVTLSCSPISGHRSVSWYQQTPGQGLQFLFEYFSETQRNKGNFPGRFSGRQFSNSRSEMNVSTLELGDSALYLCASSLGLGTSGRNVLFGAGTRLSVL.